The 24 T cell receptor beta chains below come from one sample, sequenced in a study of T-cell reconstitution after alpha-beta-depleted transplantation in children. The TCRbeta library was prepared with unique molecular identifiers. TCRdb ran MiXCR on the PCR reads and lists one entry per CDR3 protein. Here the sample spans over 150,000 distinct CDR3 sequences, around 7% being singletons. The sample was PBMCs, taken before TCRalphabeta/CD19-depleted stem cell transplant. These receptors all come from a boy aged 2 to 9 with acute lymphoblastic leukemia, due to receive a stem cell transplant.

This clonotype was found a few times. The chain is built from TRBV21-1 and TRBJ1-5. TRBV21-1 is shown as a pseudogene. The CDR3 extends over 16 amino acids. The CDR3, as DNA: TGTGCCAGCACCACAGGAACCAGTAGGACCAATCAGCCCCAGCATTTT. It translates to CASTTGTSRTNQPQHF.

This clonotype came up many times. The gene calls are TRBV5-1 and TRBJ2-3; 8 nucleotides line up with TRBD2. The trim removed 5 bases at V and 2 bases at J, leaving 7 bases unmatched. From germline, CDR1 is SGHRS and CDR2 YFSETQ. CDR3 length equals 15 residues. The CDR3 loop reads CASSSRGVDTDTQYF. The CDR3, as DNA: TGCGCCAGCAGTTCGCGGGGGGTAGACACAGATACGCAGTATTTT.

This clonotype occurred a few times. As DNA, the CDR3 is TGTGCCAGCAGCTCACCCCCGACGGCCAATGAGCAGTTCTTC. Encoded protein: CASSSPPTANEQFF. This chain links TRBV11-1 with TRBJ2-1; D is unresolved. V was cut by 4 bases and J by 6 bases, with 13 bases left in between. This CDR3 has 14 amino acids. From germline, CDR1 is SGHAT and CDR2 FQDESV (reference sequence).

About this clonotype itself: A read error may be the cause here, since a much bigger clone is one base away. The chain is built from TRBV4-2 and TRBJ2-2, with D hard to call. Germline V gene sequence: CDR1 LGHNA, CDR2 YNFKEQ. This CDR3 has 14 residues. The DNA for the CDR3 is TGTTCCAGCAGCCAACTCCTTAGGGACGGGGAGCTGTTTTTT. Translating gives CSSSQLLRDGELFF.

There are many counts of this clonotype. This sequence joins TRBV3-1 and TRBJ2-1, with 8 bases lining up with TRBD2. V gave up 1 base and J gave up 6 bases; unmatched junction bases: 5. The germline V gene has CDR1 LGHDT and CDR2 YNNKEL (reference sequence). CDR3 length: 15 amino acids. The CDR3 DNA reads TGTGCCAGCAGCCAAGCGGGGGGGCGGTTCAATGAGCAGTTCTTC. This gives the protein CASSQAGGRFNEQFF.

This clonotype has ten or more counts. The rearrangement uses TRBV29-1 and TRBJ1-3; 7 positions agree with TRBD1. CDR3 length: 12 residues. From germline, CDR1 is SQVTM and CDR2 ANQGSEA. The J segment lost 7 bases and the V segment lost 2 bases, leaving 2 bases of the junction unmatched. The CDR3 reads CSVERGRNTIYF. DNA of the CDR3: TGCAGCGTTGAAAGGGGGCGGAACACCATATATTTT.

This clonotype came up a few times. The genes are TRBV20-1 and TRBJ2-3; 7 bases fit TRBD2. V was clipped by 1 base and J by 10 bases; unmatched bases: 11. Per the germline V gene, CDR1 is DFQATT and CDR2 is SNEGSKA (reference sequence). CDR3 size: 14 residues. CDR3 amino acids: CSARARGGTDAQYF. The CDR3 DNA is TGCAGTGCTAGAGCTCGCGGGGGTACAGACGCGCAGTATTTT.

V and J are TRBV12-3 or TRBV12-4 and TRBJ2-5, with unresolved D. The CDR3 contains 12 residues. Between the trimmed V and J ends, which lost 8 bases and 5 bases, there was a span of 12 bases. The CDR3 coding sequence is TGTGCCAGCCTTGTCGTCGGGGAGACCCAGTACTTC. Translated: CASLVVGETQYF.

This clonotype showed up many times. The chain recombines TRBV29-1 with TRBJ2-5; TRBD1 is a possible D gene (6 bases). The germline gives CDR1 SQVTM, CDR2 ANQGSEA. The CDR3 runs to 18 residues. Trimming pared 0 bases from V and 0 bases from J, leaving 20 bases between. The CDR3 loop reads CSVEDRPPRTGYQETQYF. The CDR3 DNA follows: TGCAGCGTTGAAGATCGTCCCCCCCGAACAGGGTACCAAGAGACCCAGTACTTC.

DNA of the CDR3: TGCGCCAGCAGCTTCTTAGGCAGGCCTAGCTCCTACAATGAGCAGTTCTTC. Encoded protein: CASSFLGRPSSYNEQFF. The rearrangement links TRBV5-1 to TRBJ2-1; D is undetermined. Germline V gene data show CDR1 as SGHRS and CDR2 as YFSETQ. This CDR3 contains 17 residues. The V and J ends lost 2 bases and 0 bases respectively, with 15 bases between them.

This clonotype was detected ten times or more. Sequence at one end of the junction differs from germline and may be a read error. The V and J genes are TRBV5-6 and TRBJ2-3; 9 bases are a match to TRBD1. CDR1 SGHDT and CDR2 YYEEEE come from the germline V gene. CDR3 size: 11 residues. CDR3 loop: CASSFKGTGNF. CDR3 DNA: TGTGCCAGCAGCTTTAAAGGGACAGGGAATTTT.

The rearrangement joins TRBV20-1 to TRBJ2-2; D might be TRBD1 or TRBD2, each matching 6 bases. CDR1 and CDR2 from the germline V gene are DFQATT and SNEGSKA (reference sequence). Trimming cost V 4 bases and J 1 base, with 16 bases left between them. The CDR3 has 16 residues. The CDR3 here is CSAISGGLQNTGELFF. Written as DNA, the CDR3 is TGCAGTGCTATCAGTGGGGGGCTTCAGAACACCGGGGAGCTGTTTTTT.

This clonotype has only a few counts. The CDR3 here is CASSRRGQRNQPQHF. The CDR3 nucleotides read TGTGCCAGCAGCCGACGGGGACAGCGAAATCAGCCCCAGCATTTT. V and J are TRBV6-5 and TRBJ1-5; 7 bases match TRBD1. V shed 6 bases and J 4 bases; nucleotides not matched to a gene: 9. There are 15 residues in the CDR3. Germline lookup yields CDR1 MNHEY and CDR2 SVGAGI.

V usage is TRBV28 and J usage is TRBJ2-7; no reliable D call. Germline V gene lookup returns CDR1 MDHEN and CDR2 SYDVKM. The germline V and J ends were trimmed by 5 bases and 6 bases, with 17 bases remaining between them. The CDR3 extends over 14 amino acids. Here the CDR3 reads CASSKGSTSTEQYF. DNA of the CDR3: TGTGCCAGCAGTAAGGGTTCAACATCGACCGAGCAGTACTTC.

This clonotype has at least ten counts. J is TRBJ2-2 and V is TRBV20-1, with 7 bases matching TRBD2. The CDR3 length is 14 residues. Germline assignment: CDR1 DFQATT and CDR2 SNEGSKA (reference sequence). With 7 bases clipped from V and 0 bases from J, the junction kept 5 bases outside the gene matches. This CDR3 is CSGGLLANTGELFF. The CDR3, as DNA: TGCAGTGGGGGACTACTAGCGAACACCGGGGAGCTGTTTTTT.

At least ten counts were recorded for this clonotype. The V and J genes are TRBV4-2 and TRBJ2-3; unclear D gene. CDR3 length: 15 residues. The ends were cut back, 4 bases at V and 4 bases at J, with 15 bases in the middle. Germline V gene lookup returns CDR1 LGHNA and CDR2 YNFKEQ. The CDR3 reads CASSPEPSRADTQYF. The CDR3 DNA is TGTGCCAGCAGCCCCGAACCAAGCCGGGCAGATACGCAGTATTTT.

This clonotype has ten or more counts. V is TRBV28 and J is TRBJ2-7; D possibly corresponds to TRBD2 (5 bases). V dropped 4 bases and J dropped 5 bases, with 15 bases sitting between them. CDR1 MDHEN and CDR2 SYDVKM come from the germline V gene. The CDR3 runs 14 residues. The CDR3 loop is CASSSEVLVHEQYF. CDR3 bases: TGTGCCAGCAGTTCGGAGGTATTGGTCCACGAGCAGTACTTC.

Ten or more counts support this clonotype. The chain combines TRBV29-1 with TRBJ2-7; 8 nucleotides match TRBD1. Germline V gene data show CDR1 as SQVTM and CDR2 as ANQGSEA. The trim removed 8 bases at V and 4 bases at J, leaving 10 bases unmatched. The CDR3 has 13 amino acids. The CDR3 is CSTVTGDHYEQYF. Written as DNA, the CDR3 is TGCAGCACTGTGACAGGGGACCATTACGAGCAGTACTTC.

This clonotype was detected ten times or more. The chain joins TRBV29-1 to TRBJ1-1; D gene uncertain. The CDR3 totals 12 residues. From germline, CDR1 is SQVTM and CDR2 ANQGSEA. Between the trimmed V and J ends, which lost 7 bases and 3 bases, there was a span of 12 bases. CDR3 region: CSATPRDTEAFF. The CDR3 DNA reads TGCAGCGCGACTCCTCGGGACACTGAAGCTTTCTTT.

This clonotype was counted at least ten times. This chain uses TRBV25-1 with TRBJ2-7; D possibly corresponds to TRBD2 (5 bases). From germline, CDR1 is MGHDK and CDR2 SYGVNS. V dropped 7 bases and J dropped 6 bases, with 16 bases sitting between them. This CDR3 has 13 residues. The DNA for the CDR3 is TGTGCCAGCATAGATACTAGGAGCTCCGAGCAGTACTTC. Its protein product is CASIDTRSSEQYF.

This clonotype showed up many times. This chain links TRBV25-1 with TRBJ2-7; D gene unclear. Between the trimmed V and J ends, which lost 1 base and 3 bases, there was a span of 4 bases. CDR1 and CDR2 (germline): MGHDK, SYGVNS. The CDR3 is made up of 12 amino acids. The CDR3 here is CASSESVYEQYF. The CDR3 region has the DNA TGTGCCAGCAGTGAATCCGTCTACGAGCAGTACTTC.

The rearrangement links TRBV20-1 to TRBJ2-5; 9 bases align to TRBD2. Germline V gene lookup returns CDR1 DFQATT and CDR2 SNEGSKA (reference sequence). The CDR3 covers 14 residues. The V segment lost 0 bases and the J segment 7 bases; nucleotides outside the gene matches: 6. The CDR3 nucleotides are TGCAGTGCTAGAGATCCGGCGGGAGGGGGGACCCAGTACTTC. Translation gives CSARDPAGGGTQYF.

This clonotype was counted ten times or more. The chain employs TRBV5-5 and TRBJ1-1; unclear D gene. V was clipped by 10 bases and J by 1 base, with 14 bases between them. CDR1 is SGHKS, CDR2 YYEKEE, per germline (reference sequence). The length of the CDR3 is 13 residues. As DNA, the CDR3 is TGTGCCGGCTCGGGCGGGCAGAACACTGAAGCTTTCTTT. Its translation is CAGSGGQNTEAFF.

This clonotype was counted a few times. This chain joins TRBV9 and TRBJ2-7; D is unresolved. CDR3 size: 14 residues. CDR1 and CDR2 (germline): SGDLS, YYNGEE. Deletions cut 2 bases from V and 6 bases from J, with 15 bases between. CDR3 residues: CASSVGWTKAEQYF. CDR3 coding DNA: TGTGCCAGCAGCGTCGGATGGACGAAGGCCGAGCAGTACTTC.